These 19 T cell receptor beta chains originate from one sample sequenced in a study of T cell responses to AZD1222 COVID-19 vaccine. Only in-frame clones appear in the TCRdb table, and some are missing; sequencing was by immunoSEQ multiplex PCR. This table holds 110,000 or so clones, around 88% found once. Sample: peripheral blood, taken 28 days after the second AZD1222 dose. These receptors all come from an adult who received the AZD1222 COVID-19 vaccine.

The chain uses TRBV9 and TRBJ2-3; 7 nucleotides agree with TRBD1. The CDR3 totals 14 residues. The V segment lost 0 bases and the J segment 6 bases; nucleotides outside the gene matches: 4. Germline loops: CDR1 SGDLS, CDR2 YYNGEE. The DNA of the CDR3 is TGTGCCAGCAGCGTAGAAAGGGGGCCCGATACGCAGTATTTT. It is translated as CASSVERGPDTQYF.

The chain carries TRBV15 and TRBJ2-1; TRBD2 agrees at 7 bases. From germline, CDR1 is LNHNV and CDR2 YYDKDF (reference sequence). Unmatched junction bases numbered 7, after V lost 8 bases and J lost 6 bases. CDR3 length: 13 amino acids. CDR3 loop: CATGRGFLNEQFF. The CDR3 nucleotides read TGTGCCACCGGGCGGGGGTTCCTCAATGAGCAGTTCTTC.

This clone was picked up a small number of times. The J gene is TRBJ2-1, the V gene TRBV3-1 (or the pseudogene TRBV3-2); TRBD2 aligns across 9 bases. This CDR3 contains 16 residues. V lost 1 base and J lost 5; bases outside the gene matches: 6. Looked up from germline, CDR1 is LGHDT and CDR2 is YNNKEL (reference sequence). This CDR3 is CASSQVAGGPHNEQFF. CDR3 in DNA: TGTGCCAGCAGCCAAGTGGCGGGGGGGCCTCACAATGAGCAGTTCTTC.

This clone was seen a few times. The chain recombines TRBV28 with TRBJ1-2; D is perhaps TRBD1 (6 bases). V was pared by 2 bases and J by 5 bases, with 15 bases between. The CDR3 sequence is 15 residues long. Germline V gene data show CDR1 as MDHEN and CDR2 as SYDVKM. CDR3 nucleotide sequence: TGTGCCAGCAGTTTAACTACTAGGACAGAGTATGGCTACACCTTC. It specifies CASSLTTRTEYGYTF.

The chain links TRBV6-2 or TRBV6-3 to TRBJ2-6, with D possibly being TRBD2 (6 bases). The CDR3 has 15 residues. Germline CDR1 and CDR2: MNHEY and SVGEGT. Trimming took 4 bases from V and 2 from J, leaving 9 bases between them. In nucleotides, the CDR3 is TGTGCCAGCAGTTTCCGGGGGACTGGGGCCAACGTCCTGACTTTC. It codes for CASSFRGTGANVLTF.

The rearrangement uses TRBV7-2 and TRBJ2-4, with D perhaps matching TRBD1 (5 bases). Deletions cut 4 bases from V and 0 bases from J, with 13 bases between. The CDR3 is 16 amino acids. Germline V lookup: CDR1 SGHTA, CDR2 FQGNSA. In nucleotides, the CDR3 is TGTGCCAGCAGCTCAACGGCCGGACAAGCCAAAAACATTCAGTACTTC. It is translated as CASSSTAGQAKNIQYF.

V and J are TRBV18 and TRBJ1-2; D is unresolved. V lost 0 bases and J lost 2, with 7 bases in between. The CDR3 has 14 amino acids. In germline, CDR1 is KGHSH, CDR2 LQKENI. CDR3 residues: CASSPPSHNYGYTF. CDR3 coding DNA: TGTGCCAGCTCACCACCGTCGCACAACTATGGCTACACCTTC.

The V call is TRBV4-1, the J call TRBJ2-2; D remains unclear. The CDR3 is 18 amino acids. V shed 0 bases and J shed 1 base, with 15 bases lying between them. CDR1 is MGHRA and CDR2 is YSYEKL in the germline V gene. In DNA, the CDR3 is TGCGCCAGCAGCCAAGATAGCATAAAAGCCTTGAACACCGGGGAGCTGTTTTTT. Its translation is CASSQDSIKALNTGELFF.

The chain is built from TRBV6-4 and TRBJ2-7; TRBD1 aligns across 7 bases. Germline V lookup: CDR1 MRHNA, CDR2 SNTAGT. This CDR3 is built from 11 residues. The CDR3 sequence: CVSTGNYEQYF. Written as DNA, the CDR3 is TGTGTCTCGACAGGGAACTACGAGCAGTACTTC.

The V gene is TRBV7-9, the J gene TRBJ1-3, with 7 bases matching TRBD1. Unmatched junction bases numbered 1, after V lost 2 bases and J lost 0 bases. The CDR3 loop spans 15 amino acids. Germline V gene lookup returns CDR1 SEHNR and CDR2 FQNEAQ (reference sequence). This CDR3 is CASSLRQGSGNTIYF. The CDR3 DNA sequence: TGTGCCAGCAGCTTAAGACAGGGCTCTGGAAACACCATATATTTT.

The chain has TRBV15 and TRBJ2-7; 7 bases fit TRBD1. The V and J ends lost 1 base and 0 bases, in that order; junction bases with no gene match: 9. CDR1 and CDR2 (germline): LNHNV, YYDKDF (reference sequence). The CDR3 has 17 amino acids. CDR3 bases: TGTGCCACCAGCAGAGTGAAGGGACAGTCAACCTCCTACGAGCAGTACTTC. It codes for CATSRVKGQSTSYEQYF.

The CDR3 sequence is CSASQGYGINQPQHF. CDR3 sequence (DNA): TGCAGTGCTAGTCAGGGATATGGGATTAATCAGCCCCAGCATTTT. V is TRBV20-1 and J is TRBJ1-5; D perhaps matches TRBD1 (5 bases). The length of the CDR3 is 15 residues. Trimming cost V 3 bases and J 4 bases, with 16 bases left between them. The V gene's germline CDR1 is DFQATT and CDR2 SNEGSKA (reference sequence).

This clone was recorded a few times. V usage is TRBV20-1 and J usage is TRBJ1-1; tentative D call: TRBD1 (5 bases). Germline assignment: CDR1 DFQATT and CDR2 SNEGSKA (reference sequence). The CDR3 length is 12 residues. Trimming pared 3 bases from V and 4 bases from J, leaving 9 bases between. CDR3 DNA: TGCAGTGCTAGTGCAGGGTCCACTGAAGCTTTCTTT. Translating gives CSASAGSTEAFF.

V gene TRBV19 combines with J gene TRBJ1-6; D possibly corresponds to TRBD1 (6 bases). The CDR3 is made up of 15 amino acids. The V gene's germline CDR1 is LNHDA and CDR2 SQIVND (reference sequence). V was cut by 1 base and J by 4 bases, with 8 bases left in between. CDR3 nucleotide sequence: TGTGCCAGTAGTATAGGGGACATTTATAATTCACCCCTCCACTTT. This gives the protein CASSIGDIYNSPLHF.

The V gene is TRBV12-3 or TRBV12-4, the J gene TRBJ1-4; no clear D. The V and J ends lost 2 bases and 3 bases respectively, with 1 base between them. The CDR3 length is 12 residues. The CDR3: CASSLPNEKLFF. The CDR3 bases are TGTGCCAGCAGTTTACCTAATGAAAAACTGTTTTTT.

This clone was seen only once. The rearrangement uses TRBV6-4 and TRBJ1-5; 8 positions agree with TRBD1. Germline assignment: CDR1 MRHNA and CDR2 SNTAGT. V lost 2 bases to trimming and J lost 4 bases; unmatched junction nucleotides: 7. This CDR3 region has 16 residues. The CDR3: CASSDNPGTGNQPQHF. The DNA of the CDR3 is TGTGCCAGCAGTGACAATCCCGGGACAGGTAATCAGCCCCAGCATTTT.

The chain uses TRBV19 and TRBJ1-1; D gene ambiguous. From germline, CDR1 is LNHDA and CDR2 SQIVND (reference sequence). V lost 7 bases to trimming and J lost 5 bases, with 17 bases between them. This CDR3 spans 14 amino acids. This CDR3 reads CASTRPGEGTEAFF. The CDR3 nucleotides read TGTGCCAGTACAAGGCCGGGAGAGGGAACTGAAGCTTTCTTT. Supplemented by reference TRBV19 and TRBJ1-1, the full variable domain reads DGGITQSPKYLFRKEGQNVTLSCEQNLNHDAMYWYRQDPGQGLRLIYYSQIVNDFQKGDIAEGYSVSREKKESFPLTVTSAQKNPTAFYLCASTRPGEGTEAFFGQGTRLTVV.

The V gene is TRBV7-9, the J gene TRBJ1-2, with TRBD1 identical over 7 bases. The CDR3 extends over 13 amino acids. Per the germline V gene, CDR1 is SEHNR and CDR2 is FQNEAQ (reference sequence). The trim removed 6 bases at V and 5 bases at J, leaving 6 bases unmatched. CDR3 amino acids: CASSQDRLYGYTF. CDR3 coding DNA: TGTGCCAGCAGTCAGGACAGGTTATATGGCTACACCTTC.

This clone was seen a single time. This sequence joins TRBV5-1 and TRBJ2-2, with 7 bases identical to TRBD1. This CDR3 comprises 14 residues. CDR1 is SGHRS and CDR2 is YFSETQ in the germline V gene. Losses at the gene ends were 1 base for V and 4 bases for J; bases not matched to a gene: 1. CDR3: CASSLTGATGELFF. The CDR3 DNA is TGCGCCAGCAGCTTGACAGGGGCCACCGGGGAGCTGTTTTTT.